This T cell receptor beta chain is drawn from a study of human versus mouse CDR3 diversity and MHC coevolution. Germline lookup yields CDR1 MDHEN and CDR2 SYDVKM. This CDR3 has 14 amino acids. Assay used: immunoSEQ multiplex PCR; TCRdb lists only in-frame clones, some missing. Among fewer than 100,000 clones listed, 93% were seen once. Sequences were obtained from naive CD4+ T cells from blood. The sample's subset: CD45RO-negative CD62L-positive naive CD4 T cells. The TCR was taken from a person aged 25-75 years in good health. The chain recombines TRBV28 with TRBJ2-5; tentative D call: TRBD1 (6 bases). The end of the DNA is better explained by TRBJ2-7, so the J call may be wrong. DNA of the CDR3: TGTGCCAGCAGTTTGTTAACAGGGAACTACGAGCAGTACTTC. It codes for CASSLLTGNYEQYF.